These 16 T cell receptor beta chains share one sample of origin, sequenced in a study of cytomegalovirus exposure and HLA in healthy donors. Use of 60 Vbeta and 13 Jbeta primers characterized the PCR. TCRdb's table, derived via immunoSEQ multiplex PCR, lists solely in-frame clones and lacks some. The sample holds some 190,000 clones, around 90% seen once. The sequenced material came from PBMCs. The receptors derive from a boy between 2 and 10 years old in good health and CMV-seronegative.

The chain employs TRBV30 and TRBJ2-1; weak D call: TRBD1 (5 bases). Germline V lookup: CDR1 GTSNPN, CDR2 SVGIG (reference sequence). The CDR3 runs to 13 residues. V was pared by 0 bases and J by 6 bases, with 9 bases between. In DNA, the CDR3 is TGTGCCTGGAGTGTGGGGCAGATCAATGAGCAGTTCTTC. Protein: CAWSVGQINEQFF. The entire variable domain, with the rest obtained from reference TRBV30 and TRBJ2-1, is as follows: SQTIHQWPATLVQPVGSPLSLECTVEGTSNPNLYWYRQAAGRGLQLLFYSVGIGQISSEVPQNLSASRPQDRQFILSSKKLLLSDSGFYLCAWSVGQINEQFFGPGTRLTVL.

The chain uses TRBV5-1 and TRBJ2-2, with 7 bases aligning to TRBD1. The germline V gene has CDR1 SGHRS and CDR2 YFSETQ. This CDR3 has 13 amino acids. After removal of 3 bases from V and 6 bases from J, the junction contained 2 bases not matched to a gene. CDR3 nucleotides: TGCGCCAGCAGCTCGGACAGGCCCGGGGAGCTGTTTTTT. The encoded protein is CASSSDRPGELFF.

This chain uses TRBV19 with TRBJ2-6, with 8 bases that match TRBD1. The junction had 20 bases not matched to a gene; V was cut back by 7 bases and J by 0 bases. The CDR3 has 21 amino acids. Germline V gene lookup returns CDR1 LNHDA and CDR2 SQIVND (reference sequence). CDR3 protein: CASNAKGPRTGYYSGANVLTF. The DNA of the CDR3 is TGTGCCAGTAATGCTAAGGGCCCCCGGACAGGGTACTACTCTGGGGCCAACGTCCTGACTTTC. Full variable domain (outside the CDR3, taken from reference TRBV19 and TRBJ2-6): DGGITQSPKYLFRKEGQNVTLSCEQNLNHDAMYWYRQDPGQGLRLIYYSQIVNDFQKGDIAEGYSVSREKKESFPLTVTSAQKNPTAFYLCASNAKGPRTGYYSGANVLTFGAGSRLTVL.

This chain links TRBV28 with TRBJ2-1, with D hard to call. The V gene's germline CDR1 is MDHEN and CDR2 SYDVKM. Trimming cost V 8 bases and J 9 bases, with 11 bases left between them. The CDR3 has 11 residues. The CDR3 DNA reads as TGTGCCAGCCTAGGTTACGGTGAGCAGTTCTTC. It translates to CASLGYGEQFF.

The chain couples TRBV19 to TRBJ1-5, with a tentative D call TRBD1 (6 bases). In germline, CDR1 is LNHDA, CDR2 SQIVND (reference sequence). Trimming left V 3 bases short and J 9 bases short, with 15 bases between. The CDR3 loop spans 14 amino acids. This CDR3 is CASSIWGPGMPQHF. In DNA, the CDR3 is TGTGCCAGTAGTATTTGGGGGCCCGGGATGCCCCAGCATTTT.

The chain joins TRBV4-1 to TRBJ1-5; D call uncertain. The CDR3 spans 12 residues. Germline V CDR1 and CDR2: MGHRA, YSYEKL. V lost 1 base and J 6 bases, leaving 4 bases between the germline ends. CDR3: CASSQGGQPQHF. The CDR3 bases are TGCGCCAGCAGCCAAGGCGGTCAGCCCCAGCATTTT.

The table lists this clone with a few counts. The rearrangement joins TRBV12-5 to TRBJ2-3; 12 nucleotides line up with TRBD2. The CDR3 has 16 residues. The V gene end was trimmed by 4 bases and the J gene end by 0 bases; junction bases not matched to a gene: 2. Looked up from germline, CDR1 is LGHNT and CDR2 is FRNRAP. The DNA of the CDR3 is TGTGCTAGTGGTTCAGGACTAGCGGGAAGCACAGATACGCAGTATTTT. Translated: CASGSGLAGSTDTQYF.

The chain combines TRBV6-4 with TRBJ2-7; D is unclear. The germline V gene encodes CDR1 MRHNA and CDR2 SNTAGT. This CDR3 is built from 12 residues. V was clipped by 7 bases and J by 2 bases, with 9 bases between them. CDR3 loop: CASTPRAYEQYF. CDR3 nucleotide sequence: TGTGCCAGCACCCCGAGAGCCTACGAGCAGTACTTC.

This rearrangement joins TRBV7-8 to TRBJ2-7; 8 bases agree with TRBD1. Germline loops: CDR1 SGHVS, CDR2 FQNEAQ. With V trimmed by 1 base and J by 3 bases, 2 bases remained unmatched. This CDR3 comprises 14 residues. In DNA, the CDR3 is TGTGCCAGCAGCTTAGGCAGGGGGCGCTACGAGCAGTACTTC. This codes for CASSLGRGRYEQYF.

This clone was found a few times. V and J are TRBV6-5 and TRBJ1-1; D is unclear. Germline CDR1 is MNHEY and CDR2 is SVGAGI. The V and J ends lost 7 bases and 2 bases respectively, with 5 bases between them. CDR3 length: 11 residues. This CDR3 is CASTSNTEAFF. In DNA form, the CDR3 reads TGTGCCAGCACTAGCAACACTGAAGCTTTCTTT.

The CDR3 DNA follows: TGTGCCAGCAGCTTCGCGGATCGGAGGGGCTACACCTTC. Residues: CASSFADRRGYTF. The V call is TRBV7-9, the J call TRBJ1-2; D remains ambiguous. This CDR3 comprises 13 residues. Germline CDR1 SEHNR, CDR2 FQNEAQ (reference sequence). V was pared by 3 bases and J by 8 bases, with 13 bases between.

The chain couples TRBV5-1 to TRBJ2-3, with 12 bases aligning to TRBD2. From germline, CDR1 is SGHRS and CDR2 YFSETQ. V shed 2 bases and J 2 bases; nucleotides not matched to a gene: 6. The CDR3 runs to 17 residues. The CDR3, as DNA: TGCGCCAGCAGCTTCATATGGACTAGCGGGGCCACAGATACGCAGTATTTT. Translation gives CASSFIWTSGATDTQYF.

This chain links TRBV28 with TRBJ2-7; 8 nucleotides match TRBD1. J was trimmed by 7 bases and V by 3 bases; bases with no gene match: 5. This CDR3 has 13 residues. CDR1 and CDR2 from the germline V gene are MDHEN and SYDVKM. DNA for the CDR3: TGTGCCAGCAGTTTTGGACAGGGTGGAGAGCAGTACTTC. It is translated as CASSFGQGGEQYF.

This clone showed up just a few times. This chain uses TRBV7-3 with TRBJ1-1, with D hard to call. The CDR3 length is 12 residues. The V end was cut by 5 bases, the J end by 2 bases, with 6 bases between. The germline V gene has CDR1 SGHTA and CDR2 FQGTGA. The DNA of the CDR3 is TGTGCCAGCAGCGAGGGTAACACTGAAGCTTTCTTT. Translated, it gives CASSEGNTEAFF.

In this sample, this clone turned up a few times. The chain has TRBV2 and TRBJ1-3; D not certain. The CDR3 loop spans 12 amino acids. CDR1 SNHLY and CDR2 FYNNEI come from the germline V gene. Trimming cost V 6 bases and J 7 bases, with 10 bases left between them. CDR3 in DNA: TGTGCCAGCAGAGCGCAAACCAACACCATATATTTT. Residues: CASRAQTNTIYF. Combining the CDR3 with reference TRBV2 and TRBJ1-3 gives the whole variable domain EPEVTQTPSHQVTQMGQEVILRCVPISNHLYFYWYRQILGQKVEFLVSFYNNEISEKSEIFDDQFSVERPDGSNFTLKIRSTKLEDSAMYFCASRAQTNTIYFGEGSWLTVV.

CDR3 nucleotides: TGTGCCTGGAGCGATAGCGGGCGAGACTACGAGCAGTACTTC. Its translation: CAWSDSGRDYEQYF. The chain employs TRBV30 and TRBJ2-7; 7 positions match TRBD2. V lost 3 bases and J lost 3; bases outside the gene matches: 8. Germline CDR1 and CDR2: GTSNPN and SVGIG (reference sequence). The CDR3 runs to 14 residues.